This T cell receptor beta chain was documented in a study of blood T cell repertoires in COVID-19. Study information: Acute and convalescent COVID-19 samples came from the United States, Italy and Spain. Sources were T cells, B-cell-depleted T cells, or PBMCs; the material itself was cDNA or gDNA.

CDR1 SGDLS and CDR2 YYNGEE come from the germline V gene. With 1 base removed from V and 6 bases from J, the gap between germline ends came to 11 bases. The CDR3 runs to 13 residues. In the original processing: Amplification from reference gene primers served as the basis for estimated nucleated cell counts. Profiled with immunoSEQ multiplex PCR; TCRdb holds only in-frame clones, not every one. V and J calls and clone size are as listed in that table; D and trimming were resolved from the DNA. In the table there are 130,000 or so clones, roughly four fifths of which are singletons. This sequence was found in a human donor in a cohort sampled during active COVID-19. Sequenced sample: peripheral blood. V gene TRBV9 combines with J gene TRBJ2-7, with D possibly TRBD1 on 6 matching bases. The CDR3, as DNA: TGTGCCAGCAGCGTAATACAGGGCGGCGAGCAGTACTTC. Translated: CASSVIQGGEQYF.